This TCR beta chain comes out of a study of T-cell reconstitution after alpha-beta-depleted transplantation in children. General study results and limits: Reported findings indicate that, about two months after transplant, alpha-beta T cells came from several hundred expanded clones, which were derived from non-depleted graft cells. Diversity and T-cell counts at one year after transplant derived mostly from new T cells. Day-60 TCRbeta diversity that was high in some patients was derived from surviving recipient T cells and thymic progenitors.

Turning to this clonotype: Its antigen is as yet unknown.

Germline values: CDR1 SGHVS, CDR2 FQNEAQ. The CDR3 spans 15 residues. V was shortened by 3 bases and J by 3 bases, with 12 bases between the two germline ends. Preparation of the TCRbeta library used unique molecular identifiers. TCRdb ran MiXCR on the PCR reads and lists one entry per CDR3 protein. The sample shows roughly 350,000 distinct CDR3 sequences, under 20% of them seen only once. The receptor was isolated from a male patient under 10 years old who had a stem cell transplant for acute lymphoblastic leukemia, so the T cells may come from the graft donor. Material: PBMCs, mostly from graft donor cells, obtained 360 days after TCRalphabeta/CD19-depleted stem cell transplant. The chain employs TRBV7-8 and TRBJ2-1, with D uncertain. This chain's CDR3 is CASSFLSGRYNEQFF. The CDR3 DNA is TGTGCCAGCAGCTTCCTATCAGGACGCTACAATGAGCAGTTCTTC.